Following are 15 T cell receptor beta chains from one sample sequenced in a study of blood T cell repertoires in COVID-19. This table comes from immunoSEQ multiplex PCR, and its TCRdb copy is limited to in-frame clones, with some not included. The repertoire includes 180,000 or so clones, about nine tenths of them detected once, and 3.5% to 5% sits in the top ten. Sequencing used peripheral blood. These receptor sequences come from a woman aged 25 to 39 with acute or convalescent COVID-19.

The chain couples TRBV2 to TRBJ2-7; D is ambiguous. Germline values: CDR1 SNHLY, CDR2 FYNNEI. The length of the CDR3 is 12 residues. The germline V and J ends were trimmed by 1 base and 5 bases, with 6 bases remaining between them. The CDR3, as DNA: TGTGCCAGCAGTGAAGATAGCAACGAGCAGTACTTC. It codes for CASSEDSNEQYF.

This clone showed up just a few times. This chain links TRBV9 with TRBJ2-5; D unclear. Trimming left V 0 bases short and J 5 bases short, with 5 bases between. The germline gives CDR1 SGDLS, CDR2 YYNGEE. The CDR3 loop spans 12 amino acids. The CDR3 is CASSVDAETQYF. CDR3 DNA sequence: TGTGCCAGCAGCGTAGACGCGGAGACCCAGTACTTC.

The CDR3 bases are TGTGCCAGCTCACCCTCCGGACAATTCTATGGCTACACCTTC. As protein: CASSPSGQFYGYTF. V and J are TRBV18 and TRBJ1-2, with D perhaps matching TRBD1 (5 bases). V was shortened by 3 bases and J by 4 bases, with 12 bases between the two germline ends. CDR1 is KGHSH and CDR2 is LQKENI in the germline V gene. The CDR3 runs to 14 residues.

For the CDR3, the DNA is TGTGCCAGCAGGGACAGTTTGACTAATGAAAAACTGTTTTTT. Protein product: CASRDSLTNEKLFF. The chain carries TRBV25-1 and TRBJ1-4; D possibly corresponds to TRBD1 (6 bases). From germline, CDR1 is MGHDK and CDR2 SYGVNS. The CDR3 is 14 amino acids. Trimming cost V 6 bases and J 2 bases, with 10 bases left between them.

The chain couples TRBV24-1 to TRBJ2-5; D gene unclear. Germline CDR1 KGHDR, CDR2 SFDVKD. The V and J ends lost 4 bases and 2 bases respectively, with 4 bases between them. This CDR3 has 12 residues. CDR3 residues: CATSDVQETQYF. CDR3 sequence (DNA): TGTGCCACCAGTGACGTGCAAGAGACCCAGTACTTC.

The chain carries TRBV29-1 and TRBJ1-5, with D perhaps TRBD1 (5 bases). Between the trimmed V and J ends, which lost 5 bases and 3 bases, there was a span of 8 bases. Looked up from germline, CDR1 is SQVTM and CDR2 is ANQGSEA. The CDR3 consists of 12 residues. The CDR3 loop is CSVRGFNQPQHF. The DNA for the CDR3 is TGCAGCGTTCGGGGGTTCAATCAGCCCCAGCATTTT. The variable domain in full, completed from reference TRBV29-1 and TRBJ1-5, reads SAVISQKPSRDICQRGTSLTIQCQVDSQVTMMFWYRQQPGQSLTLIATANQGSEATYESGFVIDKFPISRPNLTFSTLTVSNMSPEDSSIYLCSVRGFNQPQHFGDGTRLSIL.

This clone showed up just a few times. The genes are TRBV30 and TRBJ2-7; TRBD2 agrees at 11 bases. V trimming: 7 bases; J trimming: 6 bases; junction bases outside the gene matches: 8. This CDR3 is 13 amino acids long. Per the germline V gene, CDR1 is GTSNPN and CDR2 is SVGIG (reference sequence). The CDR3 bases are TGTGCCTTAGGGTGGGGACTAGCGGCCGAGCAGTACTTC. This translates into CALGWGLAAEQYF.

The chain is built from TRBV5-1 and TRBJ1-6; D is uncertain. CDR3 length: 14 residues. Trimming took off 1 base at V and 8 bases at J, with 10 bases between the two ends. Germline V lookup: CDR1 SGHRS, CDR2 YFSETQ. CDR3: CASSLWTADSPLHF. The CDR3, as DNA: TGCGCCAGCAGCTTGTGGACTGCTGATTCACCCCTCCACTTT.

The rearrangement uses TRBV10-1 and TRBJ1-2; 7 bases line up with TRBD1. Trimming at V came to 7 bases and at J to 5 bases, leaving 4 bases not matched to a gene. There are 12 residues in the CDR3. Germline CDR1 WNHNN, CDR2 SYGVQD (reference sequence). The CDR3 DNA reads as TGCGCCAGCAAGGGGACAGATTATGGCTACACCTTC. Its translation: CASKGTDYGYTF.

Only a few counts were recorded for this clone. The gene calls are TRBV5-5 and TRBJ1-5, with D possibly being TRBD1 (5 bases). Trimming shortened V by 0 bases and J by 5 bases, and 12 bases separated the two germline ends. This CDR3 comprises 15 residues. Germline assignment: CDR1 SGHKS and CDR2 YYEKEE (reference sequence). As DNA, the CDR3 is TGTGCCAGCAGCTTGGTCCCTGCGGGGGATCAGCCCCAGCATTTT. Its protein product is CASSLVPAGDQPQHF.

This chain links TRBV14 with TRBJ1-3; the D is unclear. V lost 0 bases to trimming and J lost 0 bases, with 6 bases between them. Germline V gene sequence: CDR1 SGHDN, CDR2 FVKESK. This CDR3 has 15 amino acids. The CDR3 reads CASSQDLSSGNTIYF. The CDR3 coding sequence is TGTGCCAGCAGCCAAGACCTAAGCTCTGGAAACACCATATATTTT.

This clone was picked up one time. The V call is TRBV6-1, the J call TRBJ2-3; no clear D. The V end lost 3 bases, the J end lost 6 bases, and 7 bases lay between the germline ends. CDR1 is MNHNS, CDR2 SASEGT, per germline. This CDR3 comprises 12 residues. As DNA, the CDR3 is TGTGCCAGCAGTGATCAGGTGGATACGCAGTATTTT. Protein product: CASSDQVDTQYF.

This clone was seen just once. The chain combines TRBV29-1 with TRBJ2-7; 8 positions agree with TRBD2. In germline, CDR1 is SQVTM, CDR2 ANQGSEA. The CDR3 loop spans 12 amino acids. V dropped 3 bases and J dropped 5; count of bases not matched to a gene: 3. CDR3 sequence reads: CSVELAGDEQYF. The DNA of the CDR3 is TGCAGCGTTGAGCTAGCGGGTGACGAGCAGTACTTC.

The chain couples TRBV20-1 to TRBJ2-5; perhaps TRBD1 as D (6 bases). The germline V gene encodes CDR1 DFQATT and CDR2 SNEGSKA (reference sequence). The CDR3 is made up of 12 amino acids. Trimming removed 3 bases at V and 5 bases at J, with 10 bases between. This CDR3 is CSASWQGETQYF. The DNA of the CDR3 is TGCAGTGCTAGTTGGCAGGGGGAGACCCAGTACTTC.

J is TRBJ2-1 and V is TRBV7-8; 7 nucleotides match TRBD2. J was trimmed by 3 bases and V by 1 base; bases with no gene match: 6. Germline CDR1 reads SGHVS; CDR2 reads FQNEAQ. This CDR3 has 16 amino acids. CDR3 loop: CASSLVTGGFYNEQFF. DNA of the CDR3: TGTGCCAGCAGCTTAGTCACGGGAGGTTTCTACAATGAGCAGTTCTTC.